These 29 T cell receptor beta chains were sequenced from one sample in a study of OX40 agonist ivuxolimab in advanced cancers. Profiled with immunoSEQ multiplex PCR; TCRdb holds only in-frame clones, not every one. The table has 70,000 to 80,000 clones, around 87% seen once. Source: CD4+ or CD8+ T cells sorted from blood, taken in a trial of the OX40 agonist ivuxolimab. The receptors were gathered from an adult with an advanced solid tumor such as melanoma, head and neck, liver or kidney cancer.

The genes are TRBV5-6 and TRBJ1-1; TRBD1 aligns across 9 bases. Germline loops: CDR1 SGHDT, CDR2 YYEEEE. The ends lost 4 bases at V and 4 bases at J; junction bases unmatched: 5. This CDR3 region has 14 residues. The DNA for the CDR3 is TGTGCCAGCAGCCTCGGACAGGGGACCACTGAAGCTTTCTTT. Translating gives CASSLGQGTTEAFF.

The chain carries TRBV6-1 and TRBJ1-2, with TRBD1 identical over 11 bases. This CDR3 has 16 residues. CDR1 MNHNS and CDR2 SASEGT come from the germline V gene. J gave up 2 bases and V 4 bases, and 6 bases lay outside the gene matches. The CDR3 bases are TGTGCCAGCAGTGGGGGACAGGGGGTTCAGAACTATGGCTACACCTTC. Translating it yields CASSGGQGVQNYGYTF.

This rearrangement joins TRBV19 to TRBJ2-7; D may be TRBD1 or TRBD2 (5 bases each). The CDR3 contains 17 residues. Germline CDR1 LNHDA, CDR2 SQIVND (reference sequence). V lost 4 bases and J 7 bases, leaving 26 bases between the germline ends. Here the CDR3 DNA reads TGTGCCAGTAGTACCCCGACAGCTACTCAGATAACGGGGGAGCAGTACTTC. Translated: CASSTPTATQITGEQYF.

This chain uses TRBV7-2 with TRBJ2-5; D ambiguous. Between the trimmed V and J ends, which lost 3 bases and 1 base, there was a span of 3 bases. This CDR3 is 12 amino acids long. CDR1 and CDR2 (germline): SGHTA, FQGNSA. CDR3 region: CASSFAQETQYF. In DNA, the CDR3 is TGTGCCAGCAGCTTTGCCCAAGAGACCCAGTACTTC.

The chain couples TRBV4-3 to TRBJ1-4, with D maybe TRBD1 (5 bases). In germline, CDR1 is LGHNA, CDR2 YSLEER. Trimming stripped 2 bases from V and 8 bases from J, with 15 bases between. The CDR3 consists of 15 residues. In DNA form, the CDR3 reads TGCGCCAGCAGCCAACCGGGGCCATCAAGAGAAAAACTGTTTTTT. As protein: CASSQPGPSREKLFF.

The V and J genes are TRBV28 and TRBJ2-1; TRBD2 aligns across 10 bases. There are 19 residues in the CDR3. The trim removed 7 bases at V and 5 bases at J, leaving 20 bases unmatched. Germline CDR1 MDHEN, CDR2 SYDVKM. The CDR3 here is CASTPEGNLAGVPDNEQFF. CDR3 sequence (DNA): TGTGCCAGCACCCCGGAGGGGAACCTAGCGGGGGTCCCTGACAATGAGCAGTTCTTC.

This clone has a handful of counts. This chain links TRBV7-3 with TRBJ2-1; a possible D gene is TRBD2 (6 bases). V lost 2 bases, J lost 8 bases, and 13 bases lay in between. The CDR3 has 14 residues. Germline CDR1 SGHTA, CDR2 FQGTGA. Here the CDR3 reads CASSLGLAFDEQFF. The CDR3 DNA sequence: TGTGCCAGCAGCTTAGGGCTAGCGTTCGATGAGCAGTTCTTC. Looking up the rest from reference TRBV7-3 and TRBJ2-1 gives the full variable domain: GAGVSQTPSNKVTEKGKYVELRCDPISGHTALYWYRQSLGQGPEFLIYFQGTGAADDSGLPNDRFFAVRPEGSVSTLKIQRTERGDSAVYLCASSLGLAFDEQFFGPGTRLTVL.

This sequence joins TRBV6-6 and TRBJ2-1, with 8 bases fitting TRBD2. CDR1 and CDR2 from the germline V gene are MNHNY and SVGAGI (reference sequence). This CDR3 region has 15 residues. Trimming took 5 bases from V and 4 from J; bases not matched to a gene: 7. The chain's CDR3 is CASSRAGASYNEQFF. The CDR3 DNA sequence: TGTGCCAGCAGTAGAGCGGGAGCGTCGTACAATGAGCAGTTCTTC.

The V and J genes are TRBV30 and TRBJ2-7; D remains unclear. Trimming took off 5 bases at V and 2 bases at J, with 10 bases between the two ends. Germline values: CDR1 GTSNPN, CDR2 SVGIG (reference sequence). CDR3 length equals 12 residues. DNA of the CDR3: TGTGCCTGGGTTGGGAACACCTACGAGCAGTACTTC. It codes for CAWVGNTYEQYF.

This clone was counted a few times. The genes are TRBV27 and TRBJ1-2, with TRBD1 matching over 9 bases. The J segment lost 7 bases and the V segment lost 10 bases, leaving 22 bases of the junction unmatched. Germline V gives CDR1 MNHEY, CDR2 SMNVEV (reference sequence). CDR3 length equals 17 residues. This chain's CDR3 is CATSKSGTGLFFGGYTF. The CDR3 bases are TGTGCCACTTCCAAATCCGGGACAGGGCTGTTCTTTGGTGGCTACACCTTC.

The sample holds a few counts of this clone. The gene calls are TRBV7-3 and TRBJ2-3, with 10 bases that match TRBD2. Per the germline V gene, CDR1 is SGHTA and CDR2 is FQGTGA. V was clipped by 4 bases and J by 0 bases; unmatched bases: 4. The CDR3 is made up of 16 amino acids. DNA of the CDR3: TGTGCCAGCAGCTCTATAGCGGGAGGAAGCACAGATACGCAGTATTTT. This sequence encodes CASSSIAGGSTDTQYF.

The chain employs TRBV5-1 and TRBJ1-6; no clear D gene. In germline, CDR1 is SGHRS, CDR2 YFSETQ. This CDR3 has 13 residues. The V gene lost 4 bases and the J gene lost 5 bases, with 7 bases spanning the gap. In nucleotides, the CDR3 is TGCGCCAGCAGCCGGGGTGATAATTCACCCCTCCACTTT. Translated, it gives CASSRGDNSPLHF. The complete variable domain, with remaining parts taken from reference TRBV5-1 and TRBJ1-6, reads KAGVTQTPRYLIKTRGQQVTLSCSPISGHRSVSWYQQTPGQGLQFLFEYFSETQRNKGNFPGRFSGRQFSNSRSEMNVSTLELGDSALYLCASSRGDNSPLHFGNGTRLTVT.

The chain joins TRBV10-3 to TRBJ2-6; D is perhaps TRBD2 (5 bases). Trimming cost V 5 bases and J 0 bases, with 5 bases left between them. CDR1 is ENHRY, CDR2 SYGVKD, per germline. There are 14 residues in the CDR3. The CDR3 DNA sequence: TGTGCCATCAGTCGGGGCTCTGGGGCCAACGTCCTGACTTTC. Translated, it gives CAISRGSGANVLTF.

The chain links TRBV29-1 to TRBJ2-1, with D maybe TRBD1 (6 bases). With 1 base removed from V and 7 bases from J, the gap between germline ends came to 8 bases. CDR3 length: 12 amino acids. Germline values: CDR1 SQVTM, CDR2 ANQGSEA. The DNA of the CDR3 is TGCAGCGTTGAAGGGACAGAGAATGAGCAGTTCTTC. Translated, it gives CSVEGTENEQFF.

The J gene is TRBJ2-1, the V gene TRBV28; D may be TRBD2 (6 bases). The V and J ends lost 10 bases and 5 bases respectively, with 15 bases between them. The CDR3 extends over 13 amino acids. Germline V gives CDR1 MDHEN, CDR2 SYDVKM. Written as DNA, the CDR3 is TGTGCCATTGACCGTAGCGGAGACAATGAGCAGTTCTTC. Protein sequence: CAIDRSGDNEQFF.

This clone is a singleton in its sample. This chain connects TRBV10-3 to TRBJ1-1; no clear D. CDR3 length: 14 residues. Germline V gives CDR1 ENHRY, CDR2 SYGVKD. V lost 7 bases and J 0 bases, leaving 12 bases between the germline ends. The DNA of the CDR3 is TGTGCCATCAAGGCGACGGACCTGAACACTGAAGCTTTCTTT. It codes for CAIKATDLNTEAFF.

The chain carries TRBV7-2 and TRBJ1-3, with D uncertain. The germline V and J ends were trimmed by 2 bases and 0 bases, with 8 bases remaining between them. Germline V gives CDR1 SGHTA, CDR2 FQGNSA. The CDR3 is made up of 15 amino acids. The CDR3 loop reads CASSLSSSSGNTIYF. For the CDR3, the DNA is TGTGCCAGCAGCTTAAGCAGCTCCTCTGGAAACACCATATATTTT. The full variable domain, its missing parts supplied by reference TRBV7-2 and TRBJ1-3, is GAGVSQSPSNKVTEKGKDVELRCDPISGHTALYWYRQSLGQGLEFLIYFQGNSAPDKSGLPSDRFSAERTGGSVSTLTIQRTQQEDSAVYLCASSLSSSSGNTIYFGEGSWLTVV.

This chain connects TRBV5-4 to TRBJ2-4; weak D call: TRBD1 (6 bases). V lost 2 bases and J 8 bases, leaving 17 bases between the germline ends. The CDR3 covers 15 residues. CDR1 and CDR2 (germline): SGHNT, YYREEE (reference sequence). The chain's CDR3 is CASSLEQGIGDIQYF. The CDR3 DNA is TGTGCCAGCAGCTTAGAACAGGGTATCGGGGACATTCAGTACTTC.

The CDR3 region is CASSALPPRWTFMNTEAFF. The CDR3, as DNA: TGTGCCAGCAGCGCCCTACCCCCCCGTTGGACGTTCATGAACACTGAAGCTTTCTTT. The chain links TRBV9 to TRBJ1-1; D is unclear. Germline CDR1 is SGDLS and CDR2 is YYNGEE. The CDR3 runs to 19 residues. V lost 3 bases, J lost 0 bases, and 24 bases lay in between.

The chain is built from TRBV5-1 and TRBJ2-5, with 9 positions matching TRBD1. CDR1 SGHRS and CDR2 YFSETQ come from the germline V gene. Losses at the gene ends were 0 bases for V and 4 bases for J; bases not matched to a gene: 7. The CDR3 totals 16 residues. In DNA, the CDR3 is TGCGCCAGCAGCTTGGGGGGACAGGGTTCTGGAGAGACCCAGTACTTC. Encoded protein: CASSLGGQGSGETQYF.

The chain uses TRBV5-1 and TRBJ1-4; 9 bases align to TRBD1. The CDR3 has 15 residues. Losses at the gene ends were 4 bases for V and 8 bases for J; bases not matched to a gene: 9. Germline-derived CDR1 and CDR2 are SGHRS and YFSETQ. Here the CDR3 DNA reads TGCGCCAGCAGCCTGTCGGGACAGGGTTTGGAAAAACTGTTTTTT. Protein: CASSLSGQGLEKLFF.

This clone has a handful of counts. V usage is TRBV4-1 and J usage is TRBJ2-7; D unclear. There are 13 residues in the CDR3. Germline CDR1 reads MGHRA; CDR2 reads YSYEKL. V lost 1 base to trimming and J lost 6 bases, with 10 bases between them. The CDR3, as DNA: TGCGCCAGCAGCCAAGTATCTCTCGGCGAGCAGTACTTC. Residues: CASSQVSLGEQYF.

This clone came up once. The chain uses TRBV5-4 and TRBJ2-1, with 7 nucleotides matching TRBD1. The CDR3 runs 15 residues. V was clipped by 1 base and J by 1 base; unmatched bases: 2. The germline V gene has CDR1 SGHNT and CDR2 YYREEE (reference sequence). CDR3 sequence reads: CASSLTTGSYNEQFF. DNA for the CDR3: TGTGCCAGCAGCTTGACGACAGGGTCCTACAATGAGCAGTTCTTC.

V usage is TRBV10-3 and J usage is TRBJ2-1; TRBD2 matches at 7 bases. V gave up 3 bases and J gave up 7 bases; unmatched junction bases: 6. The CDR3 length is 14 residues. Germline CDR1 is ENHRY and CDR2 is SYGVKD. DNA for the CDR3: TGTGCCATCAGTGACCCGGGACTAACTAATGAGCAGTTCTTC. This codes for CAISDPGLTNEQFF.

This chain uses TRBV5-1 with TRBJ2-7; D is undetermined. Germline CDR1 reads SGHRS; CDR2 reads YFSETQ. V lost 3 bases and J lost 6, with 7 bases in between. The CDR3 is 11 amino acids. As DNA, the CDR3 is TGCGCCAGCAGCTACGAAGGCGAGCAGTACTTC. Encoded protein: CASSYEGEQYF.

V gene TRBV5-6 combines with J gene TRBJ2-7; no reliable D call. This CDR3 spans 12 amino acids. V lost 4 bases and J lost 6, with 11 bases in between. CDR1 is SGHDT and CDR2 is YYEEEE in the germline V gene. The CDR3 region is CASSHPGGEQYF. DNA for the CDR3: TGTGCCAGCAGCCATCCAGGTGGCGAGCAGTACTTC. Together with reference TRBV5-6 and TRBJ2-7, the CDR3 gives the full variable domain: DAGVTQSPTHLIKTRGQQVTLRCSPKSGHDTVSWYQQALGQGPQFIFQYYEEEERQRGNFPDRFSGHQFPNYSSELNVNALLLGDSALYLCASSHPGGEQYFGPGTRLTVT.

The sample holds a few counts of this clone. The chain couples TRBV19 to TRBJ2-3; 10 bases fit TRBD2. In germline, CDR1 is LNHDA, CDR2 SQIVND (reference sequence). V shed 4 bases and J 4 bases; nucleotides not matched to a gene: 2. The CDR3 contains 14 residues. For the CDR3, the DNA is TGTGCCAGTAGTACTAGCGGGAGTTCAGATACGCAGTATTTT. Protein product: CASSTSGSSDTQYF.

The rearrangement joins TRBV6-1 to TRBJ2-6, with D perhaps TRBD1 (5 bases). Trimming removed 2 bases at V and 1 base at J, with 15 bases between. This CDR3 is built from 18 residues. The germline gives CDR1 MNHNS, CDR2 SASEGT. DNA for the CDR3: TGTGCCAGCAGTGAAACGGCAGGGATTATATCTGGGGCCAACGTCCTGACTTTC. This translates into CASSETAGIISGANVLTF.

The genes are TRBV6-5 and TRBJ1-5; D may be TRBD1 (6 bases). The CDR3 length is 12 residues. The germline CDR1 and CDR2 sequences are MNHEY and SVGAGI. Trimming took 5 bases from V and 10 from J, leaving 12 bases between them. The CDR3 is CASSLGTTPQHF. In nucleotides, the CDR3 is TGTGCCAGCAGTCTTGGGACAACTCCCCAGCATTTT.